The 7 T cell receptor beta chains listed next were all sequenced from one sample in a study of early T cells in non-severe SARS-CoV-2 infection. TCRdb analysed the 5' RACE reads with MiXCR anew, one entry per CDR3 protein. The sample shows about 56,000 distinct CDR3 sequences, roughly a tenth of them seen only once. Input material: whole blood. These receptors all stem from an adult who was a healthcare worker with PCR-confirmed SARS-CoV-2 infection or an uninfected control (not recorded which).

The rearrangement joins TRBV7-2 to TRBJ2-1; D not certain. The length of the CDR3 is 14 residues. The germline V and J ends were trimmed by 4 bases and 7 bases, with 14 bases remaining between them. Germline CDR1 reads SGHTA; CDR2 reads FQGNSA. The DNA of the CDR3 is TGTGCCAGCAGCTCAACACGTCGTGGGAATGAGCAGTTCTTC. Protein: CASSSTRRGNEQFF.

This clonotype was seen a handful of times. CDR3 DNA sequence: TGCGCCAGCAGCCAGAACCTTTTGGAGACCCAGTACTTC. Its protein is CASSQNLLETQYF. The chain links TRBV5-1 to TRBJ2-5; D remains unclear. The CDR3 consists of 13 residues. The germline V and J ends were trimmed by 4 bases and 5 bases, with 12 bases remaining between them. CDR1 and CDR2 from the germline V gene are SGHRS and YFSETQ.

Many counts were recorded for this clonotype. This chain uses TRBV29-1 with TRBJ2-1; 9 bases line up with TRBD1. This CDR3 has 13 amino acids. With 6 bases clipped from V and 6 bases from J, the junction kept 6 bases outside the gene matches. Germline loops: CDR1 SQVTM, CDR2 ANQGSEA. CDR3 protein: CSVNRGLSNEQFF. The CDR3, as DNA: TGCAGCGTAAACAGGGGGCTATCCAATGAGCAGTTCTTC.

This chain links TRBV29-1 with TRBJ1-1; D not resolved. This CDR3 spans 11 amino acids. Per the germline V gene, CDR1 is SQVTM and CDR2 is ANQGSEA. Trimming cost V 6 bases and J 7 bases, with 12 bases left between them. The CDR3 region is CSVAQSREAFF. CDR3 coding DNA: TGCAGCGTGGCCCAGAGTCGTGAAGCTTTCTTT.

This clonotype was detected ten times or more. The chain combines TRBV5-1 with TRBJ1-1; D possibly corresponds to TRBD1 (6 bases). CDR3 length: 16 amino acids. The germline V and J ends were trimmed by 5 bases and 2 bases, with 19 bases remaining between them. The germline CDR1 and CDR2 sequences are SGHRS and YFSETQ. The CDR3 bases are TGCGCCAGCAGTCTCGAAACAGGGATTATCAACACTGAAGCTTTCTTT. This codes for CASSLETGIINTEAFF.

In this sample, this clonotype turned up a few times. Here the CDR3 reads CASSDNTGELFF. The CDR3 DNA is TGTGCCAGCAGTGACAACACCGGGGAGCTGTTTTTT. The chain recombines TRBV2 with TRBJ2-2; D gene ambiguous. V lost 3 bases, J lost 2 bases, and 1 base lay in between. Germline V gives CDR1 SNHLY, CDR2 FYNNEI. This CDR3 contains 12 residues.

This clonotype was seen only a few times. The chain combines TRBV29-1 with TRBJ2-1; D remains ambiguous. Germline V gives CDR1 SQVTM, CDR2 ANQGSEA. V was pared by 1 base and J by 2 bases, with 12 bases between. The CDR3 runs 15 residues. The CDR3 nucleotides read TGCAGCGTTGAAGGTGGCTATGGGACCTACAATGAGCAGTTCTTC. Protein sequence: CSVEGGYGTYNEQFF.